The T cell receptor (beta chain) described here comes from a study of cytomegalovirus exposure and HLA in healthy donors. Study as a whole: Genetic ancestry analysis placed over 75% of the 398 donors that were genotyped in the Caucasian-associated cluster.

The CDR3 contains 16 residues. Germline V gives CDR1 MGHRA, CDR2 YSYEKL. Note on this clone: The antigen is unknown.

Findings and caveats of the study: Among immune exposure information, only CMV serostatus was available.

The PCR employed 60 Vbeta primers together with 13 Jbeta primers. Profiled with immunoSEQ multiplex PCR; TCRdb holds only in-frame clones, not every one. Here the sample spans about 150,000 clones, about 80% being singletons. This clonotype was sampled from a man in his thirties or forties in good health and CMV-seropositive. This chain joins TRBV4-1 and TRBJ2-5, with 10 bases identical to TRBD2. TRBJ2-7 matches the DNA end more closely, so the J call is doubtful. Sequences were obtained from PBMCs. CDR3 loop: CASSQGSSGSVYEQYF. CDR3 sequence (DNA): TGCGCCAGCAGCCAAGGATCTAGCGGGAGTGTCTACGAGCAGTACTTC.